The 30 T cell receptor beta chains below were found in one sample sequenced in a study of vaccination and CD4 T cells after COVID-19 (dated by TCRdb to between 2021 and 2023). Their antigen targets remain unknown. The protocol used for the library was PCR. The sequencer listed for this sample is Illumina iSeq 100. DNA from cultured CD4+ T cells underwent TCR sequencing with the Oncomine TCR Beta short-read assay at the Johns Hopkins FTIC core. TCRdb applied fastp at Q25 and MiXCR to the public reads, then kept only in-frame beta chains. Under each unique CDR3 protein, matching rows form one entry showing the most common genes and DNA. The sample table holds 10,000 to 11,000 distinct CDR3 sequences, of which over 55% were seen once. In total, the top ten clones hold approximately 23% of the sample. The treatment or condition label for this specimen denotes: approximately 9-day PBMC culture with coronavirus spike peptide pools or control peptides (ViraFEST assay).

The sequencing sample was made of CD4+ T cells from blood, cultured in vitro. The origin of the receptors is a human donor who had recovered from COVID-19.

The genes are TRBV15 and TRBJ2-4, with 8 nucleotides matching TRBD2. There are 16 residues in the CDR3. V dropped 3 bases and J dropped 8; count of bases not matched to a gene: 12. The germline CDR1 and CDR2 sequences are LNHNV and YYDKDF (reference sequence). CDR3 DNA: TGTGCCACCAGCAGCGATTTAGCGGGATTAGGATACATTCAGTACTTC. Its protein product is CATSSDLAGLGYIQYF.

The chain is built from TRBV6-1 and TRBJ1-2; D is ambiguous. V lost 8 bases to trimming and J lost 1 base, with 8 bases between them. Germline V gives CDR1 MNHNS, CDR2 SASEGT. The CDR3 covers 12 residues. The CDR3 here is CASAPSNYGYTF. The CDR3 DNA reads as TGTGCCAGCGCACCAAGTAACTATGGCTACACCTTC.

The V and J genes are TRBV10-1 and TRBJ1-2; D uncertain. The length of the CDR3 is 15 residues. Trimming pared 3 bases from V and 8 bases from J, leaving 19 bases between. Germline CDR1 and CDR2: WNHNN and SYGVQD (reference sequence). Here the CDR3 reads CASSDLNRRPEGYTF. CDR3 sequence (DNA): TGCGCCAGCAGTGATCTTAACCGCCGTCCGGAGGGCTACACCTTC.

A few counts support this clonotype. This chain links TRBV7-9 with TRBJ1-1; 8 bases align to TRBD1. The V segment lost 5 bases and the J segment 0 bases; nucleotides outside the gene matches: 5. The CDR3 loop spans 15 amino acids. Germline loops: CDR1 SEHNR, CDR2 FQNEAQ (reference sequence). The chain's CDR3 is CASSLLTGVNTEAFF. The CDR3 DNA reads TGTGCCAGCAGCCTACTGACAGGGGTGAACACTGAAGCTTTCTTT. Full variable domain (missing parts from reference TRBV7-9 and TRBJ1-1): DTGVSQNPRHKITKRGQNVTFRCDPISEHNRLYWYRQTLGQGPEFLTYFQNEAQLEKSRLLSDRFSAERPKGSFSTLEIQRTEQGDSAMYLCASSLLTGVNTEAFFGQGTRLTVV.

The chain carries TRBV5-4 and TRBJ2-5; unclear D gene. The CDR3 is 15 amino acids. Trimming shortened V by 0 bases and J by 5 bases, and 14 bases separated the two germline ends. Germline V gives CDR1 SGHNT, CDR2 YYREEE (reference sequence). CDR3 amino acids: CASSLVASMRETQYF. CDR3 nucleotides: TGTGCCAGCAGCTTGGTGGCATCGATGAGGGAGACCCAGTACTTC.

V usage is TRBV20-1 and J usage is TRBJ2-5; perhaps TRBD1 as D (6 bases). V was trimmed by 0 bases and J by 0 bases, leaving 11 bases between them. Germline lookup yields CDR1 DFQATT and CDR2 SNEGSKA (reference sequence). The CDR3 spans 15 residues. CDR3 nucleotide sequence: TGCAGTGCTAGAGATGTGACAGGAGACCAAGAGACCCAGTACTTC. Amino acids: CSARDVTGDQETQYF.

This chain uses TRBV5-4 with TRBJ1-5; 9 bases agree with TRBD1. Germline assignment: CDR1 SGHNT and CDR2 YYREEE (reference sequence). Trimming at V came to 4 bases and at J to 4 bases, leaving 6 bases not matched to a gene. This CDR3 region has 15 residues. CDR3 loop: CASSPGQGRNQPQHF. As DNA, the CDR3 is TGTGCCAGCAGCCCCGGACAGGGGCGAAATCAGCCCCAGCATTTT.

Only a few counts were recorded for this clonotype. The chain couples TRBV2 to TRBJ1-6; weak D call: TRBD1 (5 bases). V shed 5 bases and J shed 7 bases, with 15 bases lying between them. The CDR3 is 15 amino acids. The germline V gene has CDR1 SNHLY and CDR2 FYNNEI. CDR3 in amino acids: CASSLNRIGNSPLHF. The CDR3 region has the DNA TGTGCCAGCAGTCTAAACAGGATAGGGAATTCACCCCTCCACTTT.

The gene calls are TRBV19 and TRBJ1-6, with D uncertain. Deletions cut 9 bases from V and 0 bases from J, with 6 bases between. The V gene's germline CDR1 is LNHDA and CDR2 SQIVND (reference sequence). The CDR3 consists of 13 residues. The CDR3 region has the DNA TGTGCCAGCGCCGGCTCCTATAATTCACCCCTCCACTTT. This translates into CASAGSYNSPLHF. Filled out from reference TRBV19 and TRBJ1-6, the complete variable domain reads DGGITQSPKYLFRKEGQNVTLSCEQNLNHDAMYWYRQDPGQGLRLIYYSQIVNDFQKGDIAEGYSVSREKKESFPLTVTSAQKNPTAFYLCASAGSYNSPLHFGNGTRLTVT.

In this sample, this clonotype turned up a few times. V gene TRBV6-1 combines with J gene TRBJ1-2; 9 bases map to TRBD1. From germline, CDR1 is MNHNS and CDR2 SASEGT. CDR3 length: 16 residues. V lost 6 bases to trimming and J lost 8 bases; unmatched junction nucleotides: 16. CDR3 residues: CASRDTGTGFGGGYTF. CDR3 nucleotides: TGTGCCAGCAGGGATACCGGGACAGGGTTTGGAGGGGGCTACACCTTC.

This clonotype was picked up a small number of times. The rearrangement joins TRBV7-6 to TRBJ2-2, with 7 bases that match TRBD2. CDR1 is SGHVS and CDR2 is FNYEAQ in the germline V gene. The CDR3 loop spans 18 amino acids. The V and J ends lost 2 bases and 6 bases, in that order; junction bases with no gene match: 15. The CDR3 region is CASSLLPSGGATAGELFF. CDR3 DNA: TGTGCCAGCAGCTTACTCCCTAGCGGTGGGGCCACGGCCGGGGAGCTGTTTTTT.

The chain uses TRBV5-4 and TRBJ2-2, with 7 bases aligning to TRBD1. V shed 4 bases, J shed 5 bases, and the junction held 11 bases outside the gene matches. This CDR3 region has 16 residues. Per the germline V gene, CDR1 is SGHNT and CDR2 is YYREEE (reference sequence). The CDR3 bases are TGTGCCAGCAGCCGAGGAGGCCAGGGGGTAACCGGGGAGCTGTTTTTT. Encoded protein: CASSRGGQGVTGELFF.

The V gene is TRBV6-4, the J gene TRBJ2-3; D uncertain. V was trimmed by 6 bases and J by 0 bases, leaving 13 bases between them. The CDR3 consists of 15 residues. CDR1 is MRHNA, CDR2 SNTAGT, per germline. The CDR3 loop is CASSGRPASTDTQYF. DNA for the CDR3: TGTGCCAGCAGCGGCAGGCCTGCTAGCACAGATACGCAGTATTTT.

J is TRBJ2-5 and V is TRBV7-3; perhaps TRBD2 as D (5 bases). The CDR3 is made up of 13 amino acids. V lost 3 bases and J lost 1, with 6 bases in between. The germline CDR1 and CDR2 sequences are SGHTA and FQGTGA. The CDR3 DNA is TGTGCCAGCAGCTTGCGGGCCCAAGAGACCCAGTACTTC. Translated: CASSLRAQETQYF.

The chain recombines TRBV6-1 with TRBJ2-3, with 10 bases matching TRBD1. The CDR3 runs 17 residues. Germline CDR1 is MNHNS and CDR2 is SASEGT. The V gene end was trimmed by 3 bases and the J gene end by 0 bases; junction bases not matched to a gene: 6. In DNA, the CDR3 is TGTGCCAGCAGTGACACGGGACAGGGGACTAGCACAGATACGCAGTATTTT. Protein product: CASSDTGQGTSTDTQYF.

The chain joins TRBV7-3 to TRBJ2-2; D gene unclear. This CDR3 is built from 15 residues. Trimming took off 3 bases at V and 0 bases at J, with 8 bases between the two ends. Per germline, CDR1 SGHTA and CDR2 FQGTGA. In nucleotides, the CDR3 is TGTGCCAGCAGCTTTGGGCTAGCGAACACCGGGGAGCTGTTTTTT. Translation: CASSFGLANTGELFF.

The chain links TRBV27 to TRBJ2-2; D may match TRBD1 or TRBD2 (5 bases each). The V gene lost 2 bases and the J gene lost 8 bases, with 18 bases spanning the gap. The germline CDR1 and CDR2 sequences are MNHEY and SMNVEV (reference sequence). This CDR3 spans 16 amino acids. The CDR3 spells CASSLVSGTVAGELFF. The CDR3 nucleotides read TGTGCCAGCAGTTTAGTTTCCGGGACCGTCGCTGGGGAGCTGTTTTTT.

This chain uses TRBV7-8 with TRBJ1-2, with D maybe TRBD1 (6 bases). This CDR3 has 14 amino acids. Germline CDR1 SGHVS, CDR2 FQNEAQ. The V end lost 0 bases, the J end lost 11 bases, and 16 bases lay between the germline ends. This CDR3 reads CASSLAPTGFYYTF. The CDR3 DNA is TGTGCCAGCAGCTTAGCTCCGACAGGCTTCTATTACACCTTC. The full variable domain, in which reference TRBV7-8 and TRBJ1-2 provide the parts outside the CDR3, is GAGVSQSPRYKVAKRGQDVALRCDPISGHVSLFWYQQALGQGPEFLTYFQNEAQLDKSGLPSDRFFAERPEGSVSTLKIQRTQQEDSAVYLCASSLAPTGFYYTFGSGTRLTVV.

This chain connects TRBV7-9 to TRBJ2-2; 8 bases are shared with TRBD2. The germline V gene encodes CDR1 SEHNR and CDR2 FQNEAQ (reference sequence). The CDR3 has 16 amino acids. Trimming took 5 bases from V and 5 from J; bases not matched to a gene: 10. The CDR3 reads CASSQELGLGTGELFF. In DNA form, the CDR3 reads TGTGCCAGCAGCCAAGAGTTGGGACTAGGAACCGGGGAGCTGTTTTTT. The full variable domain, with the rest looked up from reference TRBV7-9 and TRBJ2-2, is DTGVSQNPRHKITKRGQNVTFRCDPISEHNRLYWYRQTLGQGPEFLTYFQNEAQLEKSRLLSDRFSAERPKGSFSTLEIQRTEQGDSAMYLCASSQELGLGTGELFFGEGSRLTVL.

The gene calls are TRBV20-1 and TRBJ1-2, with unresolved D. The germline V gene has CDR1 DFQATT and CDR2 SNEGSKA (reference sequence). Trimming cost V 0 bases and J 2 bases, with 7 bases left between them. The CDR3 spans 13 residues. The chain's CDR3 is CSARDTENYGYTF. The DNA for the CDR3 is TGCAGTGCTAGAGATACGGAGAACTATGGCTACACCTTC.

The chain links TRBV20-1 to TRBJ1-3, with 7 bases that match TRBD1. Unmatched junction bases numbered 7, after V lost 6 bases and J lost 2 bases. This CDR3 region has 14 residues. CDR1 DFQATT and CDR2 SNEGSKA come from the germline V gene (reference sequence). The CDR3 loop is CSADSGTAGNTIYF. Here the CDR3 DNA reads TGCAGTGCGGACTCCGGGACAGCTGGAAACACCATATATTTT.

This clonotype was seen a few times. V and J are TRBV7-6 and TRBJ1-5; TRBD1 aligns across 8 bases. Trimming removed 0 bases from V and 0 bases from J; junction bases left unmatched: 10. The CDR3 is 19 residues long. Germline assignment: CDR1 SGHVS and CDR2 FNYEAQ. CDR3 protein: CASSLAPGGAKDSNQPQHF. Written as DNA, the CDR3 is TGTGCCAGCAGCTTAGCCCCAGGGGGCGCGAAGGATAGCAATCAGCCCCAGCATTTT.

The V gene is TRBV18, the J gene TRBJ2-3; tentative D call: TRBD2 (5 bases). Between the trimmed V and J ends, which lost 3 bases and 5 bases, there was a span of 9 bases. CDR3 size: 13 residues. Germline V lookup: CDR1 KGHSH, CDR2 LQKENI. The DNA for the CDR3 is TGTGCCAGCTCACCGTCTCGGGAAGATACGCAGTATTTT. As protein: CASSPSREDTQYF.

The chain joins TRBV7-2 to TRBJ1-2, with TRBD1 matching 9 bases. Per germline, CDR1 SGHTA and CDR2 FQGNSA. The CDR3 spans 16 residues. Germline trimming cut 3 bases from V and 4 bases from J; bases unmatched to any gene: 9. In nucleotides, the CDR3 is TGTGCCAGCAGCTTGGGGGGACAGGGAAGGCTCTATGGCTACACCTTC. Encoded protein: CASSLGGQGRLYGYTF. Drawing the rest from reference TRBV7-2 and TRBJ1-2, the complete variable domain is GAGVSQSPSNKVTEKGKDVELRCDPISGHTALYWYRQSLGQGLEFLIYFQGNSAPDKSGLPSDRFSAERTGGSVSTLTIQRTQQEDSAVYLCASSLGGQGRLYGYTFGSGTRLTVV.

The rearrangement links TRBV19 to TRBJ1-6; weak D call: TRBD1 (5 bases). V was trimmed by 3 bases and J by 5 bases, leaving 11 bases between them. In germline, CDR1 is LNHDA, CDR2 SQIVND (reference sequence). This CDR3 spans 15 amino acids. CDR3 nucleotides: TGTGCCAGTAGTATTGGCAGGGAGGATAATTCACCCCTCCACTTT. It specifies CASSIGREDNSPLHF.

This clonotype was seen once. The V call is TRBV5-1, the J call TRBJ2-3, with a tentative D call TRBD2 (6 bases). Germline V gene data show CDR1 as SGHRS and CDR2 as YFSETQ. This CDR3 comprises 15 residues. Trimming stripped 8 bases from V and 6 bases from J, with 22 bases between. CDR3 region: CASSLAAPARDTQYF. CDR3 nucleotide sequence: TGCGCCAGTTCCTTAGCGGCTCCCGCTCGGGATACGCAGTATTTT. Looking up the rest from reference TRBV5-1 and TRBJ2-3 gives the full variable domain: KAGVTQTPRYLIKTRGQQVTLSCSPISGHRSVSWYQQTPGQGLQFLFEYFSETQRNKGNFPGRFSGRQFSNSRSEMNVSTLELGDSALYLCASSLAAPARDTQYFGPGTRLTVL.

V gene TRBV5-4 combines with J gene TRBJ2-7; possible D gene TRBD1, 5 bases. The CDR3 length is 14 residues. The ends were cut back, 4 bases at V and 0 bases at J, with 11 bases in the middle. From germline, CDR1 is SGHNT and CDR2 YYREEE (reference sequence). The CDR3 DNA reads TGTGCCAGCAGCCGACAGACGAGCTCCTACGAGCAGTACTTC. It codes for CASSRQTSSYEQYF. The full variable domain, rest sourced from reference TRBV5-4 and TRBJ2-7, is ETGVTQSPTHLIKTRGQQVTLRCSSQSGHNTVSWYQQALGQGPQFIFQYYREEENGRGNFPPRFSGLQFPNYSSELNVNALELDDSALYLCASSRQTSSYEQYFGPGTRLTVT.

In DNA, the CDR3 is TGTGCCAGCAGTACAGACAGGGGGGATACGCAGTATTTT. This gives the protein CASSTDRGDTQYF. The chain uses TRBV6-1 and TRBJ2-3; 9 bases map to TRBD1. This CDR3 spans 13 amino acids. V lost 5 bases, J lost 6 bases, and 3 bases stayed unmatched. Per germline, CDR1 MNHNS and CDR2 SASEGT.

V and J are TRBV2 and TRBJ1-1; D is ambiguous. The length of the CDR3 is 13 residues. Per the germline V gene, CDR1 is SNHLY and CDR2 is FYNNEI. V was clipped by 5 bases and J by 8 bases, with 15 bases between them. The CDR3 DNA follows: TGTGCCAGCAGTCCATCACTGGGCGAGGAAGCTTTCTTT. Amino acids: CASSPSLGEEAFF.

This clonotype turned up a few times. The V and J genes are TRBV6-1 and TRBJ2-5; either TRBD1 or TRBD2 may supply D (6 bases each). Germline loops: CDR1 MNHNS, CDR2 SASEGT. This CDR3 region has 16 residues. The V and J ends lost 6 bases and 5 bases respectively, with 22 bases between them. The CDR3 here is CASSRKPGQGGETQYF. CDR3 bases: TGTGCCAGCAGCCGCAAACCGGGACAAGGAGGGGAGACCCAGTACTTC.